This T cell receptor (beta chain) emerged from a study of blood T cells in healthy people across ages. A note on this clonotype: As yet, its antigen is unknown.

For the second PCR, which ran for roughly 6 to 12 cycles, a sample-barcoded 5' primer and a J-beta primer mix were used. One entry per CDR3 protein, called by TCRdb with MiXCR from the 5' RACE reads. The table lists 1.5 million to 2 million distinct CDR3 sequences, just under 50% of them singletons, with roughly 2% in the top ten. The donors, aged roughly 6 to 100, were healthy Caucasians from Russia. General study points: Older age went with lower TCR beta diversity per million T cells, in a roughly linear way.

The CDR3 is 14 residues long. The V gene end was trimmed by 5 bases and the J gene end by 13 bases; junction bases not matched to a gene: 10. The germline gives CDR1 MNHEY, CDR2 SMNVEV (reference sequence). Sequencing was carried out using blood. This sequence joins TRBV27 and TRBJ1-6; TRBD1 aligns across 8 bases. This receptor was taken from a woman aged 35 to 49 in good health. CDR3 sequence (DNA): TGTGCCAGCAGTCCCGGACAGGGTACGGGGCCCCTCCACTTT. Translating it yields CASSPGQGTGPLHF.